This record concerns one T cell receptor (beta chain) sequence. Amplified TCR beta CDR3 regions derived from RNA transcripts. Primed by the HTBI set, a first-round RT-PCR was run on the TCR CDR3. Each CDR3 protein gets one entry after TCRdb re-called the multiplex PCR reads with MiXCR. The sample has 700,000 to 950,000 distinct CDR3 sequences; 30% to 40% are singletons. Stable disease denoted Graves' hyperthyroidism without ophthalmopathy progression within 18 months. The PBMCs had their origin in more than 9.5 ml of fresh peripheral blood. The data belong to a study of T cells in Graves' hyperthyroidism and ophthalmopathy. This CDR3 spans 15 amino acids. From germline, CDR1 is KGHDR and CDR2 SFDVKD. V lost 5 bases to trimming and J lost 0 bases, with 9 bases between them.

The receptor was derived from a woman between 35 and 50 years old with Graves' hyperthyroidism. Sequenced sample: blood. The chain links TRBV24-1 to TRBJ2-2; D is unresolved. The CDR3 DNA reads TGTGCCACCAGTGTCGCAGGCGCGAACACCGGGGAGCTGTTTTTT. The encoded protein is CATSVAGANTGELFF.